This is a list of T cell receptor beta chains from one sample in a study of OX40 agonist ivuxolimab in advanced cancers. TCRdb keeps only in-frame clones here, not all; method: immunoSEQ multiplex PCR. The sample holds about 44,000 clones; roughly 86% are singletons and the top ten take more than 15%. Here the sequenced sample was CD4+ or CD8+ T cells sorted from blood, taken in a trial of the OX40 agonist ivuxolimab. These receptors were taken from an adult with an advanced solid tumor such as melanoma, head and neck, liver or kidney cancer. CDR3s include the opening cysteine and the closing phenylalanine or tryptophan. D genes are given only for firm matches. The listing skips clone size in some rows; elsewhere it reads once, few, many or a size class.

d_call: TRBD1
j_call: TRBJ1-1
clone_size: NA
v_call: TRBV4-1
cdr3_aa: CASSPRQGHTEAFF

d_call: NA
j_call: TRBJ2-2
clone_size: NA
v_call: TRBV11-1
cdr3_aa: CASSPQTGELFF

d_call: NA
j_call: TRBJ1-1
clone_size: NA
v_call: TRBV2
cdr3_aa: CASSEGGGSTEAFF

d_call: NA
j_call: TRBJ2-3
clone_size: once
v_call: TRBV4-1
cdr3_aa: CASIGPDTQYF

d_call: NA
j_call: TRBJ2-1
clone_size: few
v_call: TRBV9
cdr3_aa: CASSVGHEQFF

d_call: NA
j_call: TRBJ1-2
clone_size: once
v_call: TRBV6-5
cdr3_aa: CASSYWAGGYTF

d_call: NA
j_call: TRBJ1-1
clone_size: NA
v_call: TRBV5-6
cdr3_aa: CASSAPSGEMNTEAFF

d_call: NA
j_call: TRBJ1-1
clone_size: once
v_call: TRBV7-8
cdr3_aa: CASSPTRAVPNTEAFF

d_call: NA
j_call: TRBJ2-3
clone_size: NA
v_call: TRBV7-8
cdr3_aa: CASSITYSTDTQYF

d_call: NA
j_call: TRBJ1-2
clone_size: NA
v_call: TRBV18
cdr3_aa: CASSPDGQSYYGYTF

d_call: NA
j_call: TRBJ1-1
clone_size: NA
v_call: TRBV4-3
cdr3_aa: CASSQEFFAQVDTEAFF

d_call: NA
j_call: TRBJ2-5
clone_size: NA
v_call: TRBV29-1
cdr3_aa: CSPLLLGGTAAGETQYF

d_call: TRBD1
j_call: TRBJ2-7
clone_size: NA
v_call: TRBV5-1
cdr3_aa: CASSPGTAHPAYEQYF

d_call: NA
j_call: TRBJ2-1
clone_size: NA
v_call: TRBV6-4
cdr3_aa: CASSDSMGNEQFF

d_call: TRBD1
j_call: TRBJ1-1
clone_size: NA
v_call: TRBV19
cdr3_aa: CASSIGQGRWTEAFF

d_call: NA
j_call: TRBJ2-2
clone_size: NA
v_call: TRBV9
cdr3_aa: CASSAVRTGELFF

d_call: NA
j_call: TRBJ1-1
clone_size: NA
v_call: TRBV19
cdr3_aa: CASSTGQGRTEAFF

d_call: NA
j_call: TRBJ1-5
clone_size: NA
v_call: TRBV5-6
cdr3_aa: CASSFGPENQPQHF

d_call: NA
j_call: TRBJ1-6
clone_size: NA
v_call: TRBV11-2
cdr3_aa: CASSLGRPSSYNSPLHF

d_call: TRBD1
j_call: TRBJ2-5
clone_size: NA
v_call: TRBV11-2
cdr3_aa: CASSFPGQGGETQYF

d_call: TRBD1
j_call: TRBJ1-5
clone_size: few
v_call: TRBV6-5
cdr3_aa: CASSYSRQGDQPQHF

d_call: NA
j_call: TRBJ1-1
clone_size: NA
v_call: TRBV27
cdr3_aa: CASSTGMNTEAFF

d_call: TRBD1
j_call: TRBJ2-5
clone_size: few
v_call: TRBV2
cdr3_aa: CASSDRGETQYF

d_call: NA
j_call: TRBJ2-2
clone_size: NA
v_call: TRBV9
cdr3_aa: CASSSVGETGELFF

d_call: NA
j_call: TRBJ2-7
clone_size: once
v_call: TRBV6-1
cdr3_aa: CAGGYEQYF

d_call: TRBD1
j_call: TRBJ2-1
clone_size: NA
v_call: TRBV5-1
cdr3_aa: CASRQSRQGSSYNEQFF

d_call: NA
j_call: TRBJ1-1
clone_size: NA
v_call: TRBV9
cdr3_aa: CASSADTEAFF

d_call: TRBD1
j_call: TRBJ2-5
clone_size: NA
v_call: TRBV9
cdr3_aa: CASSPGQGETQYF